This T cell receptor (beta chain) was recovered during a study of blood T cell repertoires in COVID-19. Trimming took 6 bases from V and 0 from J; bases not matched to a gene: 11. CDR1 is MNHEY, CDR2 SVGEGT, per germline. This CDR3 region has 17 residues. Sequencing was performed with immunoSEQ multiplex PCR; in TCRdb, only in-frame clones are kept and a portion is missing. The data contain nearly 45,000 clones, approximately 80% of them singletons. This chain connects TRBV6-2 or TRBV6-3 to TRBJ2-3; TRBD2 aligns across 8 bases. The TCR sequence derives from a human donor in a cohort sampled during active COVID-19. Material: peripheral blood. The CDR3 DNA is TGTGCCAGCAGCTTAAGCGGGAGCGGGTCTAGCACAGATACGCAGTATTTT. Amino acid sequence: CASSLSGSGSSTDTQYF.